This TCR beta chain comes out of a study of circulating CD8 cells and anti-PD-1 response in melanoma. Study in general: Complete or partial response defined responders; stable or progressive disease, non-responders. Study-wide results and limits: Most experiments lacked replicates. At M1, fewer than 7% of TRB clonotypes appeared in multiple subsets.

Four subsets defined by PD-1 and/or TIGIT were sorted from live CD3+CD8+TCRalphabeta+ cells. This clonotype is medium-sized by share. Its specificity is not known. TCR libraries were prepared from around 14 ng of total RNA with the QIAseq Immune Repertoire TCR panel. TCRdb reprocessed the reads via MiXCR and lists one record per CDR3 protein. The data hold around 600 distinct CDR3 sequences, with under 14% observed a single time. CDR1 is LNHDA and CDR2 is SQIVND in the germline V gene (reference sequence). V dropped 5 bases and J dropped 4; count of bases not matched to a gene: 4. The CDR3 is 13 residues long.

The V gene is TRBV19, the J gene TRBJ1-1; 7 positions match TRBD1. The receptor was derived from a human donor with melanoma. Sequenced material: CD8+ T cells from PBMCs, taken at baseline or after one month of anti-PD-1 therapy (not recorded which). The CDR3 protein is CASSPGQVTEAFF. The CDR3 DNA sequence: TGTGCCAGTAGTCCCGGACAGGTCACTGAAGCTTTCTTT.